Listed below are T cell receptor beta chains from one sample, sequenced in a study of cytomegalovirus exposure and HLA in healthy donors. Method: immunoSEQ multiplex PCR; TCRdb's copy keeps in-frame clones and lacks some. The sample includes about 120,000 clones, approximately 80% of them seen just once. Sequencing was carried out using PBMCs. Receptors were obtained from a man in his late teens or twenties in good health and CMV-seronegative. CDR3s include the opening cysteine and the closing phenylalanine or tryptophan. A D gene is named only where the DNA matches it firmly. Some rows mark clone size as missing; the rest say once, few, many or name a class of expanded clone.

clone size,D gene,J gene,V gene,CDR3 protein,CDR3 DNA
.,.,TRBJ1-5,TRBV5-1,CASSWGGNQPQHF,TGCGCCAGCAGCTGGGGGGGAAATCAGCCCCAGCATTTT
.,.,TRBJ2-2,TRBV4-3,CASSQEGEVGRGPNTGELFF,TGCGCCAGCAGCCAAGAGGGGGAAGTTGGGCGGGGCCCGAACACCGGGGAGCTGTTTTTT
.,.,TRBJ1-1,TRBV19,CASKEGPAGAFF,TGTGCCAGTAAAGAGGGCCCGGCCGGGGCTTTCTTT
.,.,TRBJ2-2,TRBV20-1,CRADPGELFF,TGCAGAGCGGATCCCGGGGAGCTGTTTTTT
.,TRBD2,TRBJ2-3,TRBV5-1,CASSLVPAGGSDTQYF,TGCGCCAGCAGCTTGGTGCCTGCGGGGGGATCGGATACGCAGTATTTT
.,TRBD1,TRBJ2-7,TRBV27,CASSLSGRDRGPYEQYF,TGTGCCAGCAGTTTATCGGGCCGGGACAGGGGACCCTACGAGCAGTACTTC
.,.,TRBJ1-1,TRBV7-9,CASSGRRGEAFF,TGTGCCAGCAGCGGTAGGCGGGGTGAAGCTTTCTTT
.,TRBD1,TRBJ1-4,TRBV6-5,CASSLRQGAAEKLFF,TGTGCCAGCAGTTTAAGACAGGGGGCAGCGGAAAAACTGTTTTTT
.,.,TRBJ1-1,TRBV19,CASSYGLAGTEAFF,TGTGCCAGTAGTTATGGGTTGGCAGGCACTGAAGCTTTCTTT
.,.,TRBJ1-5,TRBV19,CASQSGGFSNQPQHF,TGTGCCAGCCAATCGGGTGGCTTTAGCAATCAGCCCCAGCATTTT
.,TRBD2,TRBJ2-4,TRBV6-6,CASTNLGLTVLRQYF,TGTGCCAGCACAAACCTGGGACTAACAGTGCTTCGTCAGTACTTC
.,TRBD1,TRBJ1-2,TRBV19,CASSPPDREGYTF,TGTGCCAGTAGTCCCCCGGACAGGGAAGGCTACACCTTC
.,TRBD2,TRBJ2-5,TRBV11-2,CASSSGLAGPSATQYF,TGTGCCAGCAGCTCGGGACTAGCGGGGCCCTCAGCCACCCAGTACTTC
.,.,TRBJ1-6,TRBV4-3,CASSQNGGNSPLHF,TGCGCCAGCAGCCAAAATGGGGGGAACTCACCCCTCCACTTT
once,TRBD1,TRBJ1-2,TRBV5-4,CASSSPAHRGTNYGYTF,TGTGCCAGCAGCTCCCCCGCCCACAGGGGTACTAACTATGGCTACACCTTC
.,.,TRBJ2-2,TRBV19,CASSISVLNTGELFF,TGTGCCAGTAGTATCTCGGTTTTGAACACCGGGGAGCTGTTTTTT
.,.,TRBJ1-1,TRBV11-2,CASSPGVSLTEAFF,TGTGCCAGCAGCCCCGGGGTGTCCCTCACTGAAGCTTTCTTT
.,TRBD1,TRBJ1-2,TRBV29-1,CSVGQGDRGYTF,TGCAGCGTCGGACAGGGGGACCGGGGCTACACCTTC
.,.,TRBJ1-2,TRBV6-5,CASSYAGREGYGYTF,TGTGCCAGCAGTTACGCGGGCAGAGAGGGCTATGGCTACACCTTC
once,.,TRBJ2-6,TRBV7-3,CASSPQNSGANVLTF,TGTGCCAGCAGCCCCCAAAACTCTGGGGCCAACGTCCTGACTTTC
.,TRBD1,TRBJ2-7,TRBV11-2,CASSFRDRGGYEQYF,TGTGCCAGCAGCTTCCGGGACAGGGGTGGGTACGAGCAGTACTTC
once,.,TRBJ2-7,TRBV6-5,CASSQLGREQYF,TGTGCCAGCAGTCAACTAGGTCGGGAGCAGTACTTC
.,.,TRBJ2-1,TRBV7-9,CASSFRAGDEQFF,TGTGCCAGCAGCTTCAGGGCTGGCGATGAGCAGTTCTTC
.,.,TRBJ1-2,TRBV5-6,CASSLAGRVQYGYTF,TGTGCCAGCAGCTTGGCCGGCAGGGTACAGTATGGCTACACCTTC
once,.,TRBJ1-1,TRBV7-9,CASSLGSGNTEAFF,TGTGCCAGCAGCTTAGGATCGGGGAACACTGAAGCTTTCTTT
.,.,TRBJ1-2,TRBV10-3,CAISQGGVYGYTF,TGTGCCATCAGTCAAGGAGGGGTCTATGGCTACACCTTC
.,.,TRBJ1-1,TRBV4-3,CASSRLGGTEAFF,TGCGCCAGCAGCCGATTAGGGGGCACTGAAGCTTTCTTT
few,TRBD1,TRBJ1-2,TRBV5-4,CASRDSKNYGYTF,TGTGCCAGCCGGGACAGTAAGAACTATGGCTACACCTTC
.,TRBD1,TRBJ2-4,TRBV6-5,CASSYGRQGVNIQYF,TGTGCCAGCAGTTACGGAAGGCAGGGGGTAAACATTCAGTACTTC
.,.,TRBJ2-5,TRBV13,CASSLGQRQETQYF,TGTGCCAGCAGCTTAGGACAGCGGCAAGAGACCCAGTACTTC
.,.,TRBJ1-1,TRBV5-4,CASSLGQAEAFF,TGTGCCAGCAGCTTGGGACAGGCTGAAGCTTTCTTT
.,.,TRBJ1-4,TRBV5-5,CASSDMWGAPTLF,TGTGCCAGCAGCGATATGTGGGGAGCCCCGACGCTTTTT
.,.,TRBJ2-3,TRBV20-1,CSAAPTHTQYF,TGCAGTGCTGCCCCCACACATACGCAGTATTTT
few,.,TRBJ2-7,TRBV4-2,CASSQDQGGSYEQYF,TGTGCCAGCAGCCAAGATCAGGGTGGCTCCTACGAGCAGTACTTC
.,.,TRBJ1-3,TRBV6-5,CASSRSPSSGNTIYF,TGTGCCAGCAGCCGCAGTCCTAGCTCTGGAAACACCATATATTTT
.,.,TRBJ2-2,TRBV7-3,CASSFTGSGTGELFF,TGTGCCAGCAGCTTTACAGGGAGTGGCACCGGGGAGCTGTTTTTT
.,.,TRBJ2-5,TRBV7-9,CASSLAWGARQETQYF,TGTGCCAGCAGCTTAGCGTGGGGCGCCCGCCAAGAGACCCAGTACTTC
.,.,TRBJ1-2,TRBV6-5,CASRGGLGYTF,TGTGCCAGCAGGGGAGGATTAGGCTACACCTTC
.,TRBD1,TRBJ2-2,TRBV5-1,CASSPIEGGLGAGELFF,TGCGCCAGCAGCCCGATTGAAGGGGGCTTAGGAGCCGGGGAGCTGTTTTTT
.,.,TRBJ2-2,TRBV7-3,CASSTHAGGELFF,TGTGCCAGCAGCACCCATGCCGGGGGGGAGCTGTTTTTT
.,.,TRBJ2-7,TRBV28,CASSWRGPYYEQYF,TGTGCCAGCAGTTGGAGGGGGCCCTACTACGAGCAGTACTTC
.,.,TRBJ2-1,TRBV14,CASSQDLGGTEQFF,TGTGCCAGCAGCCAAGATCTTGGGGGGACTGAGCAGTTCTTC
few,.,TRBJ2-3,TRBV4-3,CASSQERVDTQYF,TGCGCCAGCAGCCAAGAGAGGGTGGATACGCAGTATTTT
few,TRBD1,TRBJ1-1,TRBV7-3,CASSFDRGGEAFF,TGTGCCAGCAGCTTTGACAGGGGGGGTGAAGCTTTCTTT
.,.,TRBJ2-5,TRBV7-8,CASSHRTSHLTQYF,TGTGCCAGCAGCCATCGAACTTCCCACCTGACCCAGTACTTC
.,TRBD2,TRBJ2-7,TRBV18,CASSPPGGEHEQYF,TGTGCCAGCTCACCACCGGGGGGGGAGCACGAGCAGTACTTC
.,.,TRBJ1-6,TRBV4-2,CASSQDKPPTGSPLHF,TGTGCCAGCAGCCAAGATAAACCCCCCACGGGTTCACCCCTCCACTTT
.,TRBD1,TRBJ1-5,TRBV19,CASSTGTVGQPQHF,TGTGCCAGTAGTACCGGGACAGTAGGTCAGCCCCAGCATTTT
.,TRBD1,TRBJ1-2,TRBV7-2,CASSSQTGTPRWGYTF,TGTGCCAGCAGCAGCCAGACAGGGACTCCCCGGTGGGGCTACACCTTC
few,TRBD2,TRBJ2-1,TRBV11-1,CASSPWASGGWNEQFF,TGTGCCAGCAGCCCCTGGGCTAGCGGGGGGTGGAATGAGCAGTTCTTC
.,.,TRBJ1-3,TRBV6-5,CATRRGAEGNTIYF,TGTGCCACTCGGCGGGGGGCAGAGGGAAACACCATATATTTT
.,.,TRBJ2-1,TRBV18,CASSPFGSNNEQFF,TGTGCCAGCTCACCCTTTGGGAGTAACAATGAGCAGTTCTTC
.,.,TRBJ1-5,TRBV4-1,CASSQGQVSNQPQHF,TGCGCCAGCAGCCAAGGACAGGTTAGCAATCAGCCCCAGCATTTT
.,.,TRBJ1-3,TRBV5-1,CASSLAGQRSSGNTIYF,TGCGCCAGCAGCTTGGCCGGACAGCGGAGCTCTGGAAACACCATATATTTT
few,.,TRBJ2-2,TRBV7-2,CASIAGSPATGELFF,TGTGCCAGCATCGCCGGGAGCCCGGCGACCGGGGAGCTGTTTTTT
.,.,TRBJ2-5,TRBV7-8,CASSGGGAGETQYF,TGTGCCAGCAGCGGAGGGGGGGCCGGGGAGACCCAGTACTTC